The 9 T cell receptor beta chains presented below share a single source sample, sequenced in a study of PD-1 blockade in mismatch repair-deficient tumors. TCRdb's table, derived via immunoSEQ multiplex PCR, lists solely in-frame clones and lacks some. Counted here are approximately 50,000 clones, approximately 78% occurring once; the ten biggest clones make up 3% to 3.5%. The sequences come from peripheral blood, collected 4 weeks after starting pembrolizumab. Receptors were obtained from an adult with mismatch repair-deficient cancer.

In nucleotides, the CDR3 is TGCGCCAGCAGCTACGGACAGGGGGCGCATAACATTCAGTACTTC. Amino acid sequence: CASSYGQGAHNIQYF. The chain employs TRBV5-1 and TRBJ2-4, with 11 bases lining up with TRBD1. CDR1 and CDR2 (germline): SGHRS, YFSETQ. V was clipped by 3 bases and J by 7 bases; unmatched bases: 6. This CDR3 has 15 amino acids.

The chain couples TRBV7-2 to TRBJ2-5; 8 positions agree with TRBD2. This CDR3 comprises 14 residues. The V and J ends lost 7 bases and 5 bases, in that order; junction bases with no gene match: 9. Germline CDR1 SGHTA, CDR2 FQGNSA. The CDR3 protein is CASNRGGPSETQYF. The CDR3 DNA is TGTGCCAGCAATCGGGGGGGGCCAAGTGAGACCCAGTACTTC.

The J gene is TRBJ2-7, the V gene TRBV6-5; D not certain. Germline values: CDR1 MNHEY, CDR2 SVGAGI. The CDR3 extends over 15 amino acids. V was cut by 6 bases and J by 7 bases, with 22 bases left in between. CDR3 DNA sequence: TGTGCCAGCAGAGGTTATAGAAGTGGCCGGGCTGAGCAGTACTTC. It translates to CASRGYRSGRAEQYF.

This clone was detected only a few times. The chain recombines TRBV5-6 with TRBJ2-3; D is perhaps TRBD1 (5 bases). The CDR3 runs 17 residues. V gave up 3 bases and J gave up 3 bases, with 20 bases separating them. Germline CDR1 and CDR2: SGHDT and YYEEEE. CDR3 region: CASSSEGRDLWTDTQYF. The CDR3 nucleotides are TGTGCCAGCAGCTCCGAAGGCAGGGATTTATGGACAGATACGCAGTATTTT.

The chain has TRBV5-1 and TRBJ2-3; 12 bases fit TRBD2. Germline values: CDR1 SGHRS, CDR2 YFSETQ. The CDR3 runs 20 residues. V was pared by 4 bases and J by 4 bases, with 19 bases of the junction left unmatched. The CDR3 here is CASSQTGTSGPLGSADTQYF. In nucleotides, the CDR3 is TGCGCCAGCAGCCAGACCGGGACTAGCGGGCCCTTGGGGAGCGCAGATACGCAGTATTTT.

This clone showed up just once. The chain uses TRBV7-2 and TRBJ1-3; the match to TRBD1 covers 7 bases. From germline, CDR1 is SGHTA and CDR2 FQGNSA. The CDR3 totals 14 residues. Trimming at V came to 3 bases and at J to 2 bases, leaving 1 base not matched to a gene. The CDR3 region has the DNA TGTGCCAGCAGCTTGACAGGGACTGGAAACACCATATATTTT. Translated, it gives CASSLTGTGNTIYF.

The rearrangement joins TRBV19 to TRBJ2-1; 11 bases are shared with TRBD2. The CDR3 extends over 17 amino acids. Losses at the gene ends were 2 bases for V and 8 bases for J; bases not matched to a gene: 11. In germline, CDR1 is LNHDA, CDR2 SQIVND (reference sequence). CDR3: CASSILPLAGGPDEQFF. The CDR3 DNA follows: TGTGCCAGTAGTATATTACCCTTAGCGGGAGGGCCAGATGAGCAGTTCTTC.

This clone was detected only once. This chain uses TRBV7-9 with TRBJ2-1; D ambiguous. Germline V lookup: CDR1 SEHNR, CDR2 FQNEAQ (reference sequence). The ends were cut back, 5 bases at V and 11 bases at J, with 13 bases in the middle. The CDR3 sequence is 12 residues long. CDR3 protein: CASSEHTGQQFF. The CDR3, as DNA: TGTGCCAGCAGCGAGCACACCGGCCAGCAGTTCTTC.

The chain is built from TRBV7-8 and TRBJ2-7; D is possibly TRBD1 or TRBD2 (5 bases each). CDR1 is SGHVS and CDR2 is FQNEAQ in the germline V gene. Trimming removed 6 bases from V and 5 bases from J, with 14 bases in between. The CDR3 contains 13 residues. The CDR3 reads CASSGAGSDEQYF. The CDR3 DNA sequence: TGTGCCAGCAGTGGGGCGGGTTCGGACGAGCAGTACTTC.